Shown below are 32 T cell receptor beta chains from a single sample sequenced in a study of blood T cell repertoires in COVID-19. Clones were read by immunoSEQ multiplex PCR, and TCRdb kept only the in-frame ones, dropping some. The data show 150,000 to 180,000 clones, over 65% seen once. Material: peripheral blood. Source of these receptors: an elderly man with acute or convalescent COVID-19.

This sequence joins TRBV2 and TRBJ2-7; 8 nucleotides match TRBD1. V shed 4 bases, J shed 7 bases, and the junction held 6 bases outside the gene matches. The germline V gene encodes CDR1 SNHLY and CDR2 FYNNEI. The CDR3 has 13 residues. CDR3 loop: CASSGGTGREQYV. In DNA form, the CDR3 reads TGTGCCAGCAGTGGGGGGACAGGACGGGAGCAGTACGTC.

This chain links TRBV7-2 with TRBJ2-7; maybe TRBD2 (5 bases). Trimming shortened V by 3 bases and J by 6 bases, and 15 bases separated the two germline ends. CDR3 length: 14 residues. Germline CDR1 is SGHTA and CDR2 is FQGNSA. CDR3 bases: TGTGCCAGCAGCTTGTCTACGGGAAGGATCGAGCAGTACTTC. It translates to CASSLSTGRIEQYF.

Only a few counts were recorded for this clone. The chain is built from TRBV18 and TRBJ1-4; 7 nucleotides match TRBD1. This CDR3 has 14 residues. V was pared by 10 bases and J by 2 bases, with 7 bases of the junction left unmatched. Germline CDR1 reads KGHSH; CDR2 reads LQKENI. The CDR3 nucleotides read TGTGCCACCACGAAACAGGGGACTAATGAAAAACTGTTTTTT. As protein: CATTKQGTNEKLFF.

The chain links TRBV5-5 to TRBJ1-4; 9 nucleotides align to TRBD1. From germline, CDR1 is SGHKS and CDR2 YYEKEE (reference sequence). The CDR3 is made up of 15 amino acids. The V and J ends lost 0 bases and 7 bases, in that order; junction bases with no gene match: 4. This chain's CDR3 is CASSLVPGQGEKLFF. CDR3 in DNA: TGTGCCAGCAGCTTGGTACCGGGACAGGGTGAAAAACTGTTTTTT.

The chain links TRBV27 to TRBJ2-7, with 7 bases fitting TRBD2. Trimming took 6 bases from V and 0 from J; bases not matched to a gene: 8. In germline, CDR1 is MNHEY, CDR2 SMNVEV (reference sequence). The CDR3 contains 15 residues. Here the CDR3 reads CASRGREGISYEQYF. CDR3 nucleotides: TGTGCCAGCAGAGGGAGGGAGGGGATCTCCTACGAGCAGTACTTC.

J is TRBJ2-7 and V is TRBV1; the table's D call, TRBD2, has no DNA check behind it. TRBV1 is shown as a pseudogene. This CDR3 contains 14 residues. The chain's CDR3 is CTSSQVSTTYEQYV. The CDR3 nucleotides are TGCACCAGCAGCCAAGTTTCAACTACCTACGAGCAGTACGTC.

This chain uses TRBV7-9 with TRBJ1-4; maybe TRBD1 (6 bases). V lost 5 bases, J lost 8 bases, and 18 bases lay in between. CDR3 length: 15 amino acids. In germline, CDR1 is SEHNR, CDR2 FQNEAQ (reference sequence). The CDR3 protein is CASSIRRDMGEKLFF. The CDR3 bases are TGTGCCAGCAGCATAAGACGGGACATGGGGGAAAAACTGTTTTTT.

This clone appeared a single time. The CDR3 DNA reads as TGTGCCACCAGTGTAGGAGGAGGGGAGACCCAGTACTTC. The encoded protein is CATSVGGGETQYF. The chain links TRBV24-1 to TRBJ2-5, with D possibly matching TRBD2 (6 bases). Between the trimmed V and J ends, which lost 5 bases and 5 bases, there was a span of 11 bases. Germline lookup yields CDR1 KGHDR and CDR2 SFDVKD. The CDR3 contains 13 residues.

V usage is TRBV15 and J usage is TRBJ2-1, with 10 bases aligning to TRBD1. J lost 8 bases, V lost 0 bases, and 4 bases had no gene match. The germline gives CDR1 LNHNV, CDR2 YYDKDF (reference sequence). The CDR3 extends over 15 amino acids. The CDR3 region has the DNA TGTGCCACCAGCAGAGATGGGACAGGGGCTGATGAGCAGTTCTTC. It specifies CATSRDGTGADEQFF. Using reference TRBV15 and TRBJ2-1 for the parts outside the CDR3, the full variable domain is DAMVIQNPRYQVTQFGKPVTLSCSQTLNHNVMYWYQQKSSQAPKLLFHYYDKDFNNEADTPDNFQSRRPNTSFCFLDIRSPGLGDTAMYLCATSRDGTGADEQFFGPGTRLTVL.

J is TRBJ2-1 and V is TRBV7-3; D is possibly TRBD1 (5 bases). From germline, CDR1 is SGHTA and CDR2 FQGTGA. V was trimmed by 5 bases and J by 8 bases, leaving 22 bases between them. The CDR3 length is 16 residues. The CDR3 nucleotides read TGTGCCAGCAGCCATGCGCTGGCAGGGATAAGGGATGAGCAGTTCTTC. Its translation is CASSHALAGIRDEQFF.

This chain joins TRBV19 and TRBJ1-2; 8 bases align to TRBD1. CDR3 size: 17 residues. Unmatched junction bases numbered 13, after V lost 4 bases and J lost 3 bases. CDR1 and CDR2 from the germline V gene are LNHDA and SQIVND (reference sequence). The CDR3 spells CASSTWTAGGLDYGYTF. The CDR3 DNA reads TGTGCCAGTAGTACCTGGACTGCAGGGGGCTTGGACTATGGCTACACCTTC. Using reference TRBV19 and TRBJ1-2 for the parts outside the CDR3, the full variable domain is DGGITQSPKYLFRKEGQNVTLSCEQNLNHDAMYWYRQDPGQGLRLIYYSQIVNDFQKGDIAEGYSVSREKKESFPLTVTSAQKNPTAFYLCASSTWTAGGLDYGYTFGSGTRLTVV.

V is TRBV5-1 and J is TRBJ1-2; TRBD1 agrees at 9 bases. Looked up from germline, CDR1 is SGHRS and CDR2 is YFSETQ. The CDR3 covers 15 residues. V trimming: 4 bases; J trimming: 5 bases; junction bases outside the gene matches: 9. CDR3 nucleotides: TGCGCCAGCAGCCCCGGGACAGGGAGAGGGTATGGCTACACCTTC. Translation: CASSPGTGRGYGYTF.

This clone was seen a few times. The chain joins TRBV19 to TRBJ1-1; 11 bases align to TRBD1. Germline V gene data show CDR1 as LNHDA and CDR2 as SQIVND (reference sequence). The CDR3 extends over 16 amino acids. V gave up 3 bases and J gave up 1 base; unmatched junction bases: 4. CDR3 region: CASSIRDRGWNTEAFF. CDR3 DNA sequence: TGTGCCAGTAGTATCCGGGACAGGGGGTGGAACACTGAAGCTTTCTTT.

The rearrangement links TRBV6-5 to TRBJ2-7, with D possibly being TRBD1 (5 bases). This CDR3 contains 13 residues. Germline-derived CDR1 and CDR2 are MNHEY and SVGAGI. Trimming left V 6 bases short and J 4 bases short, with 13 bases between. CDR3 sequence reads: CASSRLKGYEQYF. DNA for the CDR3: TGTGCCAGCAGCCGACTGAAGGGGTACGAGCAGTACTTC.

The chain links TRBV7-3 to TRBJ1-2; the match to TRBD1 covers 10 bases. CDR3 length: 14 amino acids. V shed 2 bases, J shed 4 bases, and the junction held 1 base outside the gene matches. Looked up from germline, CDR1 is SGHTA and CDR2 is FQGTGA. CDR3 sequence reads: CASSLGDRGYGYTF. The CDR3 DNA is TGTGCCAGCAGCTTAGGGGACAGGGGCTATGGCTACACCTTC.

The V gene is TRBV5-4, the J gene TRBJ2-7, with 9 bases matching TRBD1. There are 15 residues in the CDR3. With 4 bases clipped from V and 5 bases from J, the junction kept 10 bases outside the gene matches. Germline values: CDR1 SGHNT, CDR2 YYREEE (reference sequence). The CDR3: CASSPGTGHRDEQYF. Written as DNA, the CDR3 is TGTGCCAGCAGCCCCGGGACAGGGCATAGGGACGAGCAGTACTTC.

V gene TRBV5-1 combines with J gene TRBJ1-1; D is ambiguous. Germline CDR1 reads SGHRS; CDR2 reads YFSETQ. The ends were cut back, 6 bases at V and 1 base at J, with 16 bases in the middle. The CDR3 sequence is 15 residues long. CDR3 nucleotide sequence: TGCGCCAGCAACCCTTTTACCGGGGAGAACACTGAAGCTTTCTTT. It translates to CASNPFTGENTEAFF.

This chain joins TRBV2 and TRBJ1-6; D gene unclear. This CDR3 contains 14 residues. V lost 7 bases, J lost 5 bases, and 12 bases lay in between. From germline, CDR1 is SNHLY and CDR2 FYNNEI. The CDR3 protein is CASTRDGDNSPLHF. Written as DNA, the CDR3 is TGTGCCAGCACCAGAGACGGAGATAATTCACCCCTCCACTTT.

The rearrangement joins TRBV7-3 to TRBJ2-1; TRBD2 aligns across 11 bases. CDR3 size: 15 residues. Germline V gene lookup returns CDR1 SGHTA and CDR2 FQGTGA. J gave up 4 bases and V 5 bases, and 4 bases lay outside the gene matches. In DNA form, the CDR3 reads TGTGCCAGCAGCCCACGACTAGCGGGGTACAATGAGCAGTTCTTC. This encodes CASSPRLAGYNEQFF.

This chain connects TRBV6-2 or TRBV6-3 to TRBJ1-1; D might be TRBD1 (6 bases). The germline V gene encodes CDR1 MNHEY and CDR2 SVGEGT. V was clipped by 2 bases and J by 6 bases, with 13 bases between them. The CDR3 is 14 amino acids. CDR3 sequence reads: CASSYRTAMAEAFF. CDR3 coding DNA: TGTGCCAGCAGTTACAGGACAGCCATGGCTGAAGCTTTCTTT.

This rearrangement joins TRBV3-1 (or the pseudogene TRBV3-2) to TRBJ1-1; TRBD1 matches 9 bases. The CDR3 is 19 amino acids. CDR1 and CDR2 (germline): LGHDT, YNNKEL (reference sequence). V shed 1 base and J 1 base; nucleotides not matched to a gene: 13. As DNA, the CDR3 is TGTGCCAGCAGCCAAGGGGTTTCTGGAACAGGGGGCTGGAACACTGAAGCTTTCTTT. Residues: CASSQGVSGTGGWNTEAFF.

This sequence joins TRBV7-2 and TRBJ2-7, with 10 positions matching TRBD1. Trimming took 5 bases from V and 2 from J; bases not matched to a gene: 6. Looked up from germline, CDR1 is SGHTA and CDR2 is FQGNSA. This CDR3 has 15 amino acids. CDR3 coding DNA: TGTGCCAGCAGCATAGACAGGGGGCCTACCTACGAGCAGTACTTC. It yields the protein CASSIDRGPTYEQYF.

A single count supports this clone. This chain uses TRBV18 with TRBJ2-5; TRBD1 agrees at 10 bases. V was clipped by 3 bases and J by 5 bases; unmatched bases: 9. Germline V gene lookup returns CDR1 KGHSH and CDR2 LQKENI. The CDR3 runs to 16 residues. In nucleotides, the CDR3 is TGTGCCAGCTCACCTTACCGACAGGGGGCGCGGGAGACCCAGTACTTC. Its protein product is CASSPYRQGARETQYF.

The chain recombines TRBV11-2 with TRBJ2-7, with 10 positions matching TRBD2. The CDR3 is 14 residues long. V was clipped by 5 bases and J by 0 bases; unmatched bases: 1. Germline V gene data show CDR1 as SGHAT and CDR2 as FQNNGV. The CDR3 is CASSLAGDSYEQYV. The DNA for the CDR3 is TGTGCCAGCAGCCTAGCGGGGGACTCCTACGAGCAGTACGTC.

J is TRBJ1-5 and V is TRBV6-1; D uncertain. V lost 0 bases, J lost 6 bases, and 6 bases lay in between. The CDR3 is made up of 13 amino acids. Per the germline V gene, CDR1 is MNHNS and CDR2 is SASEGT. CDR3 sequence: CASSEAPGQPQHF. In DNA form, the CDR3 reads TGTGCCAGCAGTGAAGCGCCCGGTCAGCCCCAGCATTTT.

V usage is TRBV5-1 and J usage is TRBJ2-7; TRBD1 aligns across 8 bases. The J segment lost 5 bases and the V segment lost 0 bases, leaving 10 bases of the junction unmatched. The CDR3 has 16 amino acids. CDR1 and CDR2 from the germline V gene are SGHRS and YFSETQ. The CDR3 region has the DNA TGCGCCAGCAGCTTGGGCGCAGGGGGCGAGTTCGACGAGCAGTACTTC. Its translation is CASSLGAGGEFDEQYF.

V gene TRBV27 combines with J gene TRBJ1-1; perhaps TRBD1 as D (5 bases). CDR3 size: 14 residues. Trimming took 3 bases from V and 4 from J, leaving 12 bases between them. Germline values: CDR1 MNHEY, CDR2 SMNVEV (reference sequence). CDR3: CASSFGREATEAFF. The DNA for the CDR3 is TGTGCCAGCAGTTTTGGCAGGGAGGCCACTGAAGCTTTCTTT.

The CDR3 here is CASSGRAMGNTEAFF. CDR3 DNA: TGTGCCAGCTCAGGCCGCGCGATGGGGAACACTGAAGCTTTCTTT. The rearrangement links TRBV2 to TRBJ1-1; D ambiguous. V shed 8 bases and J shed 1 base, with 17 bases lying between them. CDR3 length: 15 residues. Germline V lookup: CDR1 SNHLY, CDR2 FYNNEI.

This clone has more than one count but fewer than ten. DNA of the CDR3: TGTGCCAGCAGCCCCCCACAGGGGGTTGGTAACTATGGCTACACCTTC. Encoded protein: CASSPPQGVGNYGYTF. The V call is TRBV4-2, the J call TRBJ1-2; 8 nucleotides align to TRBD1. V was clipped by 4 bases and J by 1 base; unmatched bases: 8. The CDR3 loop spans 16 amino acids. CDR1 is LGHNA and CDR2 is YNFKEQ in the germline V gene.

Comments on this clone: Other DNA sequences in the same sample also yield this CDR3. The genes are TRBV15 and TRBJ1-2; D is ambiguous. The CDR3 spans 14 residues. The ends were cut back, 1 base at V and 2 bases at J, with 8 bases in the middle. CDR1 and CDR2 (germline): LNHNV, YYDKDF (reference sequence). The DNA of the CDR3 is TGTGCCACCAGCAGAGGCGGCCAGAACTATGGCTACACCTTC. Protein product: CATSRGGQNYGYTF. The variable domain in full, completed from reference TRBV15 and TRBJ1-2, reads DAMVIQNPRYQVTQFGKPVTLSCSQTLNHNVMYWYQQKSSQAPKLLFHYYDKDFNNEADTPDNFQSRRPNTSFCFLDIRSPGLGDTAMYLCATSRGGQNYGYTFGSGTRLTVV.

The genes are TRBV5-1 and TRBJ1-1; the match to TRBD1 covers 10 bases. The V gene end was trimmed by 4 bases and the J gene end by 0 bases; junction bases not matched to a gene: 3. The CDR3 length is 15 residues. Per germline, CDR1 SGHRS and CDR2 YFSETQ. The CDR3 DNA reads TGCGCCAGCAGCGGCGGGACAGGGGTGAACACTGAAGCTTTCTTT. Translated, it gives CASSGGTGVNTEAFF.

The chain links TRBV11-1 to TRBJ2-7; 10 bases are a match to TRBD1. This CDR3 is built from 13 residues. After removal of 5 bases from V and 3 bases from J, the junction contained 1 base not matched to a gene. The V gene's germline CDR1 is SGHAT and CDR2 FQDESV (reference sequence). CDR3 sequence: CASSRDRGYEQYF. DNA of the CDR3: TGTGCCAGCAGCAGGGACAGGGGCTACGAGCAGTACTTC.